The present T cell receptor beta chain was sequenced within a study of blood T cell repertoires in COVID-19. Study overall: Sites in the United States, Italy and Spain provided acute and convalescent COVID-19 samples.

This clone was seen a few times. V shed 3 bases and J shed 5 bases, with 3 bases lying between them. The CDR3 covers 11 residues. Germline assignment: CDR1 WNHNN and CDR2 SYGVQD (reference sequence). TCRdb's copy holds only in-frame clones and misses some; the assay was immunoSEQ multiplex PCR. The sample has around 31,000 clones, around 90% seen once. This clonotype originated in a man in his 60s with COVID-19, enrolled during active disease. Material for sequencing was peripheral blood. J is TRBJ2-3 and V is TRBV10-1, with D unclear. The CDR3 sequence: CASSDRDTQYF. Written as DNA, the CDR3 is TGCGCCAGCAGTGATAGAGATACGCAGTATTTT.